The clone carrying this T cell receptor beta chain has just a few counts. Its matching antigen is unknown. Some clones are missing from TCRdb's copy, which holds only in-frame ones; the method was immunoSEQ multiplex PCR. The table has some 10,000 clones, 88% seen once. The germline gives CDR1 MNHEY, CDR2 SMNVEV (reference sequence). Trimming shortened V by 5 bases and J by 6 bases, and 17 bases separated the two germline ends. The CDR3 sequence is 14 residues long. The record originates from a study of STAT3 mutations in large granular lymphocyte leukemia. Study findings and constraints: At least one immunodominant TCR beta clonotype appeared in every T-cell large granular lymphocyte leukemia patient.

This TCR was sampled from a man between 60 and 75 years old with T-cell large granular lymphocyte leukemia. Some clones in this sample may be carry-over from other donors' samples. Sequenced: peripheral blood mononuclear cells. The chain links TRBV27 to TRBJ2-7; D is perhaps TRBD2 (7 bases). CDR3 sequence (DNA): TGTGCCAGCAGTATTGGGGGGGCGCAGACCGAGCAGTACTTC. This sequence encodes CASSIGGAQTEQYF.